These 10 T cell receptor beta chains were all obtained from the same sample, sequenced in a study of OX40 agonist ivuxolimab in advanced cancers. TCRdb's copy holds only in-frame clones and misses some; the assay was immunoSEQ multiplex PCR. The table includes around 79,000 clones, 88% detected once. The starting material was CD4+ or CD8+ T cells sorted from blood, obtained in a trial of the OX40 agonist ivuxolimab. These receptors originate from an adult with an advanced solid tumor such as melanoma, head and neck, liver or kidney cancer.

The rearrangement links TRBV2 to TRBJ1-2; tentative D call: TRBD1 (6 bases). Trimming removed 8 bases at V and 6 bases at J, with 16 bases between. The CDR3 runs to 13 residues. Germline values: CDR1 SNHLY, CDR2 FYNNEI. CDR3 sequence: CASGVWGGDGYTF. CDR3 sequence (DNA): TGTGCCAGCGGGGTTTGGGGGGGCGATGGCTACACCTTC.

This chain joins TRBV11-2 and TRBJ1-3; D gene ambiguous. The V gene's germline CDR1 is SGHAT and CDR2 FQNNGV. Trimming left V 2 bases short and J 0 bases short, with 5 bases between. CDR3 length: 14 amino acids. Here the CDR3 DNA reads TGTGCCAGCAGCTTATATCTCTCTGGAAACACCATATATTTT. As protein: CASSLYLSGNTIYF.

The chain joins TRBV9 to TRBJ2-3; 11 positions match TRBD2. CDR1 is SGDLS and CDR2 is YYNGEE in the germline V gene. The CDR3 covers 17 residues. V was clipped by 7 bases and J by 0 bases; unmatched bases: 10. CDR3 sequence: CASHPGLADYSTDTQYF. DNA of the CDR3: TGTGCCAGCCACCCGGGACTAGCGGACTATAGCACAGATACGCAGTATTTT. The variable domain in full, completed from reference TRBV9 and TRBJ2-3, reads DSGVTQTPKHLITATGQRVTLRCSPRSGDLSVYWYQQSLDQGLQFLIQYYNGEERAKGNILERFSAQQFPDLHSELNLSSLELGDSALYFCASHPGLADYSTDTQYFGPGTRLTVL.

This chain connects TRBV4-2 to TRBJ1-1; D remains ambiguous. CDR3 length: 14 residues. Trimming took 1 base from V and 1 from J, leaving 7 bases between them. Germline V gene data show CDR1 as LGHNA and CDR2 as YNFKEQ. CDR3 nucleotide sequence: TGTGCCAGCAGCCAAGGACACCAGAACACTGAAGCTTTCTTT. Residues: CASSQGHQNTEAFF.

This clone was seen only once. The V call is TRBV6-1, the J call TRBJ2-7, with 10 bases that match TRBD2. This CDR3 has 14 residues. CDR1 is MNHNS and CDR2 is SASEGT in the germline V gene. J gave up 6 bases and V 8 bases, and 10 bases lay outside the gene matches. In DNA, the CDR3 is TGTGCCAGCCGTCGAGCGGGAGGGCCGGTCGAGCAGTACTTC. Translation gives CASRRAGGPVEQYF.

The CDR3 spells CVRSWARQETQYF. The CDR3 bases are TGTGTCAGAAGCTGGGCCAGACAAGAGACCCAGTACTTC. This sequence joins TRBV7-5 and TRBJ2-5; the D call in the table, TRBD1, was not verified against the DNA. TRBV7-5 counts as a pseudogene. The CDR3 is 13 amino acids.

V gene TRBV4-1 combines with J gene TRBJ2-6, with 7 bases that match TRBD1. CDR3 length: 18 amino acids. From germline, CDR1 is MGHRA and CDR2 YSYEKL. The junction had 6 bases not matched to a gene; V was cut back by 1 base and J by 0 bases. CDR3 sequence reads: CASSQADRYSSGANVLTF. DNA for the CDR3: TGCGCCAGCAGCCAAGCGGACAGGTATAGCTCTGGGGCCAACGTCCTGACTTTC.

The chain has TRBV6-5 and TRBJ1-1; TRBD1 agrees at 7 bases. Trimming cost V 6 bases and J 3 bases; bases outside gene matches: 4. The germline CDR1 and CDR2 sequences are MNHEY and SVGAGI. This CDR3 region has 13 residues. The CDR3, as DNA: TGTGCCAGCAGGCTCCAGGGGGACACTGAAGCTTTCTTT. This sequence encodes CASRLQGDTEAFF.

This clone was seen just once. CDR3 sequence (DNA): TGTGCCAGCTCCCCGGGGGGCAATCAGCCCCAGCATTTT. Its protein is CASSPGGNQPQHF. V gene TRBV18 combines with J gene TRBJ1-5; perhaps TRBD1 as D (5 bases). The germline V gene encodes CDR1 KGHSH and CDR2 LQKENI. Between the trimmed V and J ends, which lost 6 bases and 2 bases, there was a span of 8 bases. The CDR3 runs 13 residues.

V is TRBV29-1 and J is TRBJ2-1, with TRBD2 as a possible D gene (6 bases). V lost 1 base, J lost 11 bases, and 12 bases lay in between. The CDR3 sequence is 12 residues long. CDR1 is SQVTM, CDR2 ANQGSEA, per germline. The CDR3 coding sequence is TGCAGCGTTGAAGGAATGGGACTCCAGCAGTTCTTC. Amino acid sequence: CSVEGMGLQQFF.